This entry lists 14 T cell receptor beta chains sequenced from one sample in a study of control samples from healthy donors and cancer patients. Sequenced by immunoSEQ multiplex PCR; TCRdb stores in-frame clones only, minus some. The sample lists 230,000 or so clones, about 94% occurring once. The sequencing sample was made of blood. The receptors here all came from a man aged 50 or older in good health.

V and J are TRBV6-6 and TRBJ1-3; D is possibly TRBD1 (6 bases). The CDR3 has 15 residues. The ends were cut back, 2 bases at V and 1 base at J, with 9 bases in the middle. Germline V gives CDR1 MNHNY, CDR2 SVGAGI (reference sequence). The CDR3 loop reads CASSYVTGSGNTIYF. The CDR3 DNA is TGTGCCAGCAGTTACGTGACAGGTTCTGGAAACACCATATATTTT.

This chain links TRBV7-2 with TRBJ1-1; possible D gene TRBD1, 5 bases. V was clipped by 2 bases and J by 1 base, with 20 bases between them. Germline V gene lookup returns CDR1 SGHTA and CDR2 FQGNSA. The length of the CDR3 is 18 residues. This chain's CDR3 is CASSLRGQGLGGNTEAFF. The CDR3 DNA reads as TGTGCCAGCAGCTTAAGAGGGCAGGGACTCGGGGGGAACACTGAAGCTTTCTTT.

J is TRBJ2-5 and V is TRBV19; D tentatively reads TRBD1 or TRBD2 (5 bases each). CDR3 size: 15 residues. Germline V gene lookup returns CDR1 LNHDA and CDR2 SQIVND (reference sequence). V was cut by 6 bases and J by 3 bases, with 17 bases left in between. The CDR3: CASSSLSGAKETQYF. The CDR3 DNA follows: TGTGCCAGTAGCTCCTTGTCCGGGGCGAAAGAGACCCAGTACTTC.

The chain joins TRBV5-4 to TRBJ2-5, with D possibly being TRBD1 (7 bases). The CDR3 length is 18 residues. Looked up from germline, CDR1 is SGHNT and CDR2 is YYREEE (reference sequence). The V gene lost 1 base and the J gene lost 0 bases, with 19 bases spanning the gap. CDR3 DNA: TGTGCCAGCAGCTTGATCAACAGGGGCAGGAGGGACCAAGAGACCCAGTACTTC. It yields the protein CASSLINRGRRDQETQYF. Based on the CDR3 plus reference TRBV5-4 and TRBJ2-5, the full variable domain is ETGVTQSPTHLIKTRGQQVTLRCSSQSGHNTVSWYQQALGQGPQFIFQYYREEENGRGNFPPRFSGLQFPNYSSELNVNALELDDSALYLCASSLINRGRRDQETQYFGPGTRLLVL.

This chain uses TRBV9 with TRBJ1-4; TRBD1 agrees at 8 bases. Germline-derived CDR1 and CDR2 are SGDLS and YYNGEE. V trimming: 4 bases; J trimming: 8 bases; junction bases outside the gene matches: 7. The CDR3 has 14 residues. In DNA, the CDR3 is TGTGCCAGCAGCCCAAGGACAGGGTACGAAAAACTGTTTTTT. It encodes CASSPRTGYEKLFF.

The V call is TRBV6-5, the J call TRBJ1-5; D gene uncertain. This CDR3 spans 14 amino acids. The germline gives CDR1 MNHEY, CDR2 SVGAGI. The V end lost 5 bases, the J end lost 5 bases, and 13 bases lay between the germline ends. The CDR3 DNA reads as TGTGCCAGCAGTCCCCGGAGGCGAGATCAGCCCCAGCATTTT. As protein: CASSPRRRDQPQHF.

This chain joins TRBV4-2 and TRBJ2-7; 11 bases are shared with TRBD1. Germline-derived CDR1 and CDR2 are LGHNA and YNFKEQ. The CDR3 is 16 amino acids. V gave up 4 bases and J gave up 6 bases; unmatched junction bases: 11. CDR3 amino acids: CASSPPLPGQGVEQYV. CDR3 DNA: TGTGCCAGCAGCCCCCCTCTACCGGGACAGGGGGTCGAGCAGTACGTC.

V gene TRBV18 combines with J gene TRBJ1-2; possibly TRBD1 for D (6 bases). The CDR3 covers 14 residues. The germline V gene encodes CDR1 KGHSH and CDR2 LQKENI. The ends were cut back, 2 bases at V and 8 bases at J, with 15 bases in the middle. CDR3 coding DNA: TGTGCCAGCTCACCATCGGACAGCCCGTGGGGCTACACCTTC. Encoded protein: CASSPSDSPWGYTF.

CDR3 region: CASSLPPGQVLYEQYF. DNA for the CDR3: TGCGCCAGCAGCCTCCCCCCGGGACAGGTTTTATACGAGCAGTACTTC. The chain employs TRBV5-1 and TRBJ2-7; 8 nucleotides agree with TRBD1. The CDR3 sequence is 16 residues long. V shed 4 bases, J shed 4 bases, and the junction held 13 bases outside the gene matches. Per germline, CDR1 SGHRS and CDR2 YFSETQ.

The rearrangement joins TRBV5-8 to TRBJ2-2; tentative D call: TRBD1 (5 bases). V was cut by 0 bases and J by 4 bases, with 10 bases left in between. The CDR3 extends over 15 amino acids. In germline, CDR1 is SGHTS, CDR2 YDEGEE. The DNA for the CDR3 is TGTGCCAGCAGCTTGGCCAGGGTGAGCACCGGGGAGCTGTTTTTT. This codes for CASSLARVSTGELFF.

V usage is TRBV6-5 and J usage is TRBJ2-3, with 9 bases aligning to TRBD2. Germline CDR1 MNHEY, CDR2 SVGAGI. This CDR3 contains 16 residues. V was pared by 4 bases and J by 3 bases, with 8 bases of the junction left unmatched. As DNA, the CDR3 is TGTGCCAGCAGTTCCCCGGGACTAGCTAAAACAGATACGCAGTATTTT. Amino acids: CASSSPGLAKTDTQYF.

The chain joins TRBV3-1 (or the pseudogene TRBV3-2) to TRBJ1-2, with 7 nucleotides matching TRBD1. This CDR3 contains 15 residues. CDR1 and CDR2 from the germline V gene are LGHDT and YNNKEL (reference sequence). V gave up 4 bases and J gave up 5 bases; unmatched junction bases: 10. CDR3 sequence (DNA): TGTGCCAGCAGCCCTAGGGACAGAACTAGGTATGGCTACACCTTC. It yields the protein CASSPRDRTRYGYTF.

The chain joins TRBV5-1 to TRBJ1-1; TRBD1 agrees at 7 bases. CDR3 size: 15 residues. Unmatched junction bases numbered 5, after V lost 3 bases and J lost 0 bases. The V gene's germline CDR1 is SGHRS and CDR2 YFSETQ. CDR3 sequence: CASSWGDRVNTEAFF. CDR3 nucleotide sequence: TGCGCCAGCAGCTGGGGGGACAGAGTGAACACTGAAGCTTTCTTT.

The chain joins TRBV29-1 to TRBJ2-3, with D possibly called TRBD1 or TRBD2 (5 bases each). The germline V gene has CDR1 SQVTM and CDR2 ANQGSEA. Trimming cost V 2 bases and J 1 base, with 10 bases left between them. The CDR3 runs to 14 residues. CDR3 region: CSVERGLGTDTQYF. CDR3 nucleotides: TGCAGCGTTGAACGGGGCCTCGGCACAGATACGCAGTATTTT.